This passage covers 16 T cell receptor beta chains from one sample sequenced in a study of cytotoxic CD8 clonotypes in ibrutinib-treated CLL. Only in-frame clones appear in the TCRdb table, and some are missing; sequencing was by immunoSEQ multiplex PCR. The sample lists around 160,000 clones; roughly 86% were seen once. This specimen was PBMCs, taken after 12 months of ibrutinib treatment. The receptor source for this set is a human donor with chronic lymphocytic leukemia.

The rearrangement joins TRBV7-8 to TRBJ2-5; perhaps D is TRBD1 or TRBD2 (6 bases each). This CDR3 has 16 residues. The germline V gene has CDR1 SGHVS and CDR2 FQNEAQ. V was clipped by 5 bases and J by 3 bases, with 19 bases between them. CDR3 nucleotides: TGTGCCAGCAGCAACCGAGGGGGGAGAGGAAAAGAGACCCAGTACTTC. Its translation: CASSNRGGRGKETQYF.

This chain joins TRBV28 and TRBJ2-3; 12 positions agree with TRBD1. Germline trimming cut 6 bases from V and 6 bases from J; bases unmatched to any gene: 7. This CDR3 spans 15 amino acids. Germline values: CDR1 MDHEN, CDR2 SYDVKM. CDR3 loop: CASRPGTGGADTQYF. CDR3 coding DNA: TGTGCCAGCAGACCCGGGACAGGGGGCGCGGATACGCAGTATTTT. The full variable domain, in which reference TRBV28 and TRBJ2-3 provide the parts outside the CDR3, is DVKVTQSSRYLVKRTGEKVFLECVQDMDHENMFWYRQDPGLGLRLIYFSYDVKMKEKGDIPEGYSVSREKKERFSLILESASTNQTSMYLCASRPGTGGADTQYFGPGTRLTVL.

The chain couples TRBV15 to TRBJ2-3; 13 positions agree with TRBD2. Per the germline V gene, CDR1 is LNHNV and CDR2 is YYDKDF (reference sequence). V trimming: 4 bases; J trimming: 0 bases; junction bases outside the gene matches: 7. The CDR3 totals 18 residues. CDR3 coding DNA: TGTGCCACCAGCACCGGACTAGCGGGGGCCCTTAGCACAGATACGCAGTATTTT. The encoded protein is CATSTGLAGALSTDTQYF.

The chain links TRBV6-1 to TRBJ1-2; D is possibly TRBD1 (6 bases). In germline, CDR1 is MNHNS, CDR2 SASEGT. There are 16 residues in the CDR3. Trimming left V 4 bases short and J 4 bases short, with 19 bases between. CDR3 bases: TGTGCCAGCAGTGGCCTTTGGGGGCGTAACCTCTATGGCTACACCTTC. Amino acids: CASSGLWGRNLYGYTF.

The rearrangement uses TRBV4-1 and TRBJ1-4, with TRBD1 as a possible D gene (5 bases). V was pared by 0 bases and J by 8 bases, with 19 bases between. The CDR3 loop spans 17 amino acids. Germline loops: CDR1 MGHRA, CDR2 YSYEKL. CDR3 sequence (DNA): TGCGCCAGCAGCCAAGAGTGGCGGAACAGGAATACGGAAAAACTGTTTTTT. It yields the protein CASSQEWRNRNTEKLFF.

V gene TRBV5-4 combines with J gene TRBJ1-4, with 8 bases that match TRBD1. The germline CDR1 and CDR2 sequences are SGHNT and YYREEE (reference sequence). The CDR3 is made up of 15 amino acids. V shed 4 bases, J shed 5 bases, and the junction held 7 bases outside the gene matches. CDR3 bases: TGTGCCAGCAGCCGAGGACAGGGCACCAATGAAAAACTGTTTTTT. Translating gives CASSRGQGTNEKLFF.

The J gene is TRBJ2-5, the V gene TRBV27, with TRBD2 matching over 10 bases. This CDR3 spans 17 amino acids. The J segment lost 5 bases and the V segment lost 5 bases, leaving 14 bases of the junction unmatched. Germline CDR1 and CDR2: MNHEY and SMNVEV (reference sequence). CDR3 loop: CASSPRGLAGGGETQYF. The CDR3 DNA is TGTGCCAGCAGTCCGAGGGGATTAGCGGGGGGCGGGGAGACCCAGTACTTC.

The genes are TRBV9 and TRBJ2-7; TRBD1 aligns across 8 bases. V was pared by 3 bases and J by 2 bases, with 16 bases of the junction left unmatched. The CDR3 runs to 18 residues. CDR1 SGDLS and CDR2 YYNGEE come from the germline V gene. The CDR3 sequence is CASSEGGQAQFGAYEQYF. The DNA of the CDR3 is TGTGCCAGCAGCGAGGGGGGACAGGCCCAATTCGGGGCCTACGAGCAGTACTTC.

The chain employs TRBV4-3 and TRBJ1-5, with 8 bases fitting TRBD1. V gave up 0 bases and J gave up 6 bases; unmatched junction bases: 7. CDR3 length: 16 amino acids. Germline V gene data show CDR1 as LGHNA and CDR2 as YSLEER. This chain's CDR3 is CASSQEARGLGQPQHF. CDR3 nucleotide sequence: TGCGCCAGCAGCCAAGAGGCCAGGGGGCTGGGTCAGCCCCAGCATTTT.

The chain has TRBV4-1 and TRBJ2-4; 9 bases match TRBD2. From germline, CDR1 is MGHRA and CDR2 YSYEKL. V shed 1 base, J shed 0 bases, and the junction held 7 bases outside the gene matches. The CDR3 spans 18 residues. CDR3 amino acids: CASSQVNSGSLAKNIQYF. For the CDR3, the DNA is TGCGCCAGCAGCCAAGTGAATAGCGGGAGCCTAGCCAAAAACATTCAGTACTTC.

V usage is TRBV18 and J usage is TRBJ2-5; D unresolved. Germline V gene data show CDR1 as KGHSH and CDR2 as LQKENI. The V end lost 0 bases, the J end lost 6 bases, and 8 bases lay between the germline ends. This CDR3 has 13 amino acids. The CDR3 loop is CASSPPSGKTQYF. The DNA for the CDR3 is TGTGCCAGCTCACCACCGAGTGGAAAGACCCAGTACTTC. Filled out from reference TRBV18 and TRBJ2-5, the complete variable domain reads NAGVMQNPRHLVRRRGQEARLRCSPMKGHSHVYWYRQLPEEGLKFMVYLQKENIIDESGMPKERFSAEFPKEGPSILRIQQVVRGDSAAYFCASSPPSGKTQYFGPGTRLLVL.

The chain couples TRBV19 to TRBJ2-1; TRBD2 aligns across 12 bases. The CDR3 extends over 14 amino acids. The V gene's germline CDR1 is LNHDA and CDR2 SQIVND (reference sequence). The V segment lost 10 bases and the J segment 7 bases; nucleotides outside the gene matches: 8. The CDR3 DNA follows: TGTGCCACTACACTAGCGGGAGGTTGGAATGAGCAGTTCTTC. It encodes CATTLAGGWNEQFF.

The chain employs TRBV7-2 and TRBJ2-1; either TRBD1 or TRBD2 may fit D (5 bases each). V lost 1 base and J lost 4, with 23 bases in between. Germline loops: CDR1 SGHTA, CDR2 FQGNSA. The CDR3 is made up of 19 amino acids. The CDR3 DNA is TGTGCCAGCAGCTTAGGCAGGTGGGGGAGAGGCTTGGAGTACAATGAGCAGTTCTTC. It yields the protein CASSLGRWGRGLEYNEQFF.

The CDR3, as DNA: TGTGCCATCAGTGTTCCGGGGGGGCCCAACAATGAGCAGTTCTTC. Translation: CAISVPGGPNNEQFF. The chain links TRBV10-3 to TRBJ2-1, with 8 bases that match TRBD2. The CDR3 is 15 residues long. Germline loops: CDR1 ENHRY, CDR2 SYGVKD. The junction had 7 bases not matched to a gene; V was cut back by 4 bases and J by 5 bases.

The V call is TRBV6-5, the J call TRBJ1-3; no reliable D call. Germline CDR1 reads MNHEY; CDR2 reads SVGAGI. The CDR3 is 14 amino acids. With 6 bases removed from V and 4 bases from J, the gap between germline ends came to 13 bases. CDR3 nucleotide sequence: TGTGCCAGCAGCTCCGGGAGCACCGGAAACACCATATATTTT. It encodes CASSSGSTGNTIYF.

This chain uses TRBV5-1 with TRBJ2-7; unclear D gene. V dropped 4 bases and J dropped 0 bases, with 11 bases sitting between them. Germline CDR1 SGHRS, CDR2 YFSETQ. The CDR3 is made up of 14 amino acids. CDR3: CASSRTFDSYEQYF. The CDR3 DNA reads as TGCGCCAGCAGCCGGACCTTTGACTCCTACGAGCAGTACTTC. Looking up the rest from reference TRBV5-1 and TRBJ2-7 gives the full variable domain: KAGVTQTPRYLIKTRGQQVTLSCSPISGHRSVSWYQQTPGQGLQFLFEYFSETQRNKGNFPGRFSGRQFSNSRSEMNVSTLELGDSALYLCASSRTFDSYEQYFGPGTRLTVT.